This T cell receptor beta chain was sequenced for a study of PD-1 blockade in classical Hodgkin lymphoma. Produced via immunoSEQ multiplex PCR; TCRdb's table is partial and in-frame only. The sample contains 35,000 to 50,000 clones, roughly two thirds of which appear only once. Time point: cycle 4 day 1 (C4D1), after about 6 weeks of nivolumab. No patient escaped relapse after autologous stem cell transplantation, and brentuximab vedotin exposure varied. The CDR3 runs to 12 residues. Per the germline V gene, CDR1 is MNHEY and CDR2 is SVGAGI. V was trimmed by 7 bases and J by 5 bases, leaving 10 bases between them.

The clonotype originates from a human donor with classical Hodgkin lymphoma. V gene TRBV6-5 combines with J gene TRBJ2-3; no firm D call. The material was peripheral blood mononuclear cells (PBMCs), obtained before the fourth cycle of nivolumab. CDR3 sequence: CASIGLGDTQYF. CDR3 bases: TGTGCCAGCATCGGTCTAGGAGATACGCAGTATTTT.